These 18 T cell receptor beta chains originate from one sample sequenced in a study of shared clonotypes between healthy human individuals. The assay was immunoSEQ multiplex PCR, and TCRdb's table has in-frame clones only and misses some. The table records 470,000 or so clones, 70% to 85% of them present only once. Sequences were obtained from PBMCs. These TCRs come from a woman aged 35 to 49 in good health. Some clones in this sample may be carry-over from other donors' samples.

The table lists this clone with a count of one. The V gene is TRBV30, the J gene TRBJ2-5; D is undetermined. The end of the DNA fits TRBJ2-7 better, so the J call may be wrong. Germline V CDR1 and CDR2: GTSNPN, SVGIG (reference sequence). The CDR3 is 12 amino acids. As DNA, the CDR3 is TGTGCCTGGAGTAGTGGCCCCTACGAGCAGTACTTC. This translates into CAWSSGPYEQYF.

This clone has more than one count but fewer than ten. This sequence joins TRBV28 and TRBJ1-2, with 7 bases that match TRBD1. The junction had 9 bases not matched to a gene; V was cut back by 4 bases and J by 1 base. The CDR3 is 16 amino acids. Germline assignment: CDR1 MDHEN and CDR2 SYDVKM. The CDR3: CASSSPWTGVNYGYTF. Here the CDR3 DNA reads TGTGCCAGCAGTTCCCCGTGGACAGGAGTTAACTATGGCTACACCTTC.

This chain's CDR3 is CASSDPRQGWTNEQFF. CDR3 in DNA: TGTGCCAGCAGTGACCCCAGACAGGGCTGGACGAATGAGCAGTTCTTC. The genes are TRBV25-1 and TRBJ2-1; the match to TRBD1 covers 7 bases. This CDR3 contains 16 residues. Germline V gene lookup returns CDR1 MGHDK and CDR2 SYGVNS. With 3 bases clipped from V and 7 bases from J, the junction kept 12 bases outside the gene matches.

In its sample, this clone was seen a few times. This may be a read error, as it is one base from a much larger clone. The chain has TRBV5-4 and TRBJ2-5; 7 nucleotides align to TRBD2. Germline V gene data show CDR1 as SGHNT and CDR2 as YYREEE (reference sequence). The J segment lost 5 bases and the V segment lost 7 bases, leaving 14 bases of the junction unmatched. This CDR3 has 15 amino acids. CDR3 nucleotides: TGTGCCAGCGGCCGGGGGGTAGCGGAGGGGGAGACCCAGTACTTC. As protein: CASGRGVAEGETQYF.

This clone was seen once. The rearrangement links TRBV2 to TRBJ2-3, with D possibly matching TRBD2 (6 bases). Deletions cut 5 bases from V and 6 bases from J, with 9 bases between. The CDR3 is 12 residues long. CDR1 and CDR2 (germline): SNHLY, FYNNEI. The CDR3, as DNA: TGTGCCAGCAGTCAAGGGAGGGATACGCAGTATTTT. Translated, it gives CASSQGRDTQYF.

The rearrangement uses TRBV6-1 and TRBJ2-2; 8 bases fit TRBD1. Trimming took 10 bases from V and 4 from J; bases not matched to a gene: 5. CDR1 is MNHNS, CDR2 SASEGT, per germline. The CDR3 covers 13 residues. Here the CDR3 reads CATGTGLTGELFF. CDR3 nucleotide sequence: TGTGCCACAGGGACAGGCCTCACCGGGGAGCTGTTTTTT.

The V gene is TRBV28, the J gene TRBJ1-2; D unclear. V was pared by 3 bases and J by 1 base, with 3 bases between. From germline, CDR1 is MDHEN and CDR2 SYDVKM. The CDR3 runs to 12 residues. The CDR3 nucleotides are TGTGCCAGCAGTTTCCGTAACTATGGCTACACCTTC. Amino acids: CASSFRNYGYTF.

The chain employs TRBV7-3 and TRBJ1-3; D gene uncertain. This CDR3 spans 15 amino acids. The ends were cut back, 5 bases at V and 4 bases at J, with 15 bases in the middle. Per germline, CDR1 SGHTA and CDR2 FQGTGA. CDR3 nucleotide sequence: TGTGCCAGCAGCCTATCGGGAGGAGGGGGAAACACCATATATTTT. Amino acid sequence: CASSLSGGGGNTIYF. The whole variable domain, remainder taken from reference TRBV7-3 and TRBJ1-3, is GAGVSQTPSNKVTEKGKYVELRCDPISGHTALYWYRQSLGQGPEFLIYFQGTGAADDSGLPNDRFFAVRPEGSVSTLKIQRTERGDSAVYLCASSLSGGGGNTIYFGEGSWLTVV.

The chain links TRBV7-9 to TRBJ2-5; 8 nucleotides match TRBD2. Trimming at V came to 4 bases and at J to 5 bases, leaving 9 bases not matched to a gene. In germline, CDR1 is SEHNR, CDR2 FQNEAQ (reference sequence). The CDR3 runs 15 residues. The CDR3 protein is CASSSGGGPRETQYF. In DNA, the CDR3 is TGTGCCAGCAGCTCGGGCGGGGGGCCCCGGGAGACCCAGTACTTC.

Points on this clone: Different DNA sequences within this sample yield the same CDR3. The chain couples TRBV15 to TRBJ2-7, with TRBD2 identical over 13 bases. This CDR3 has 16 amino acids. Germline CDR1 reads LNHNV; CDR2 reads YYDKDF (reference sequence). J was trimmed by 2 bases and V by 5 bases; bases with no gene match: 6. This CDR3 reads CATSPGLAGRPYEQYF. The DNA for the CDR3 is TGTGCCACCAGCCCGGGACTAGCGGGGAGACCCTACGAGCAGTACTTC.

Remarks on this clone: Since a far larger clone is one base different, this is likely a read error. The same CDR3 can be traced to other DNA sequences in this sample. The chain joins TRBV7-8 to TRBJ2-7; D call uncertain. Germline V gene sequence: CDR1 SGHVS, CDR2 FQNEAQ. This CDR3 has 15 amino acids. V lost 6 bases to trimming and J lost 4 bases, with 19 bases between them. Here the CDR3 reads CASSFLRYSPYEQYF. CDR3 coding DNA: TGTGCCAGCAGTTTCCTCCGCTACTCACCATACGAGCAGTACTTC.

This clone was found once. The chain links TRBV27 to TRBJ2-5; TRBD2 matches at 7 bases. The DNA end favors TRBJ2-7, so the J call may be wrong. The CDR3 loop spans 13 amino acids. Germline V gives CDR1 MNHEY, CDR2 SMNVEV (reference sequence). Here the CDR3 DNA reads TGTGCCAGCAGTTTCCGGGGGGCCTACGAGCAGTACTTC. Translating gives CASSFRGAYEQYF.

Turning to this clone: This sequence may be a read error, since a much larger clone differs from it by one base. V and J are TRBV30 and TRBJ2-1; D uncertain. CDR3 length equals 13 residues. V was pared by 1 base and J by 4 bases, with 8 bases between. CDR1 is GTSNPN, CDR2 SVGIG, per germline (reference sequence). Here the CDR3 reads CAWSARPYNEQFF. The CDR3 nucleotides are TGTGCCTGGAGTGCCAGACCGTACAATGAGCAGTTCTTC.

This clone was observed a single time. The gene calls are TRBV30 and TRBJ1-1, with 9 bases fitting TRBD1. V shed 5 bases and J 1 base; nucleotides not matched to a gene: 2. The germline gives CDR1 GTSNPN, CDR2 SVGIG (reference sequence). This CDR3 has 13 amino acids. In nucleotides, the CDR3 is TGTGCCTGGGGGACAGGGTGGAACACTGAAGCTTTCTTT. This gives the protein CAWGTGWNTEAFF.

The chain is built from TRBV7-3 and TRBJ1-1, with a weak D call TRBD1 (5 bases). Germline V lookup: CDR1 SGHTA, CDR2 FQGTGA. Trimming pared 1 base from V and 4 bases from J, leaving 7 bases between. The CDR3 loop spans 13 amino acids. DNA of the CDR3: TGTGCCAGCAGCTTAAAAGGGGCCACTGAAGCTTTCTTT. Protein product: CASSLKGATEAFF.

A remark on this clone: Other DNA sequences in this specimen translate into the identical CDR3. The chain combines TRBV30 with TRBJ2-1; D remains ambiguous. Trimming removed 0 bases at V and 7 bases at J, with 4 bases between. The CDR3 contains 11 residues. Germline lookup yields CDR1 GTSNPN and CDR2 SVGIG (reference sequence). The CDR3 here is CAWSVVNEQFF. Here the CDR3 DNA reads TGTGCCTGGAGTGTGGTAAATGAGCAGTTCTTC.

The genes are TRBV4-3 and TRBJ2-5; D is perhaps TRBD1 or TRBD2 (6 bases each). Trimming stripped 4 bases from V and 2 bases from J, with 14 bases between. Germline V lookup: CDR1 LGHNA, CDR2 YSLEER. The CDR3 loop spans 15 amino acids. The CDR3: CASSRVGGLQETQYF. The CDR3, as DNA: TGCGCCAGCAGCCGCGTCGGGGGCCTACAAGAGACCCAGTACTTC.

V gene TRBV30 combines with J gene TRBJ2-5, with D uncertain. Germline CDR1 is GTSNPN and CDR2 is SVGIG (reference sequence). The V end was cut by 2 bases, the J end by 5 bases, with 15 bases between. The length of the CDR3 is 14 residues. The CDR3 DNA follows: TGTGCCTGGAGTCCCGGTAGGTGGTTCGAGACCCAGTACTTC. Its translation: CAWSPGRWFETQYF.